This T cell receptor beta chain was retrieved from a study of cytomegalovirus exposure and HLA in healthy donors. PCR primers comprised 60 Vbeta and 13 Jbeta primers. Some clones are missing from TCRdb's copy, which holds only in-frame ones; the method was immunoSEQ multiplex PCR. The table includes approximately 250,000 clones, roughly 73% detected once. CDR1 and CDR2 from the germline V gene are SEHNR and FQNEAQ (reference sequence). V shed 5 bases and J shed 8 bases, with 15 bases lying between them. The CDR3 spans 13 residues. The V call is TRBV7-9, the J call TRBJ1-1; the D gene is possibly TRBD1 (5 bases). Sequencing used PBMCs. The receptor was derived from a boy younger than 18 in good health and CMV-seronegative. The CDR3 sequence is CASSPGGGIEAFF. DNA of the CDR3: TGTGCCAGCAGCCCTGGGGGGGGGATAGAAGCTTTCTTT.